The following is a T cell receptor beta chain sequence with its context. Germline CDR1 reads SNHLY; CDR2 reads FYNNEI. The CDR3 is 14 amino acids. The J segment lost 1 base and the V segment lost 3 bases, leaving 2 bases of the junction unmatched. This record comes from a study of shared T cell receptors in the human thymus. Data came from immunoSEQ multiplex PCR; TCRdb stores just in-frame clones and leaves some out. The sample holds roughly 660,000 clones; 88% are singletons and the top ten take roughly 0.0097%. This sample also belongs to another study, concerning human thymus T cells. Per that study: Resections removed during corrective heart surgery provided the thymus tissue used. Among thymic and blood repertoires, usage of V and J genes appeared biased. The related literature has documented a marked overlap of thymic repertoires among unrelated individuals.

This chain links TRBV2 with TRBJ1-1; 7 bases fit TRBD1. The sequence was obtained from a boy under two years old with a congenital heart defect. The sequencing input was thymocytes. Here the CDR3 DNA reads TGTGCCAGCAGTGACAGGACAGGGAACACTGAAGCTTTCTTT. Its protein product is CASSDRTGNTEAFF.